This T cell receptor beta chain was documented in a study of blood T cell repertoires in COVID-19. Study as a whole: Acute and convalescent COVID-19 specimens originated in the United States, Italy and Spain. T cells, B-cell-depleted T cells, or PBMCs supplied cDNA or gDNA.

Original handling: Reference gene primer amplification gave estimated nucleated cell counts. Clones were sequenced by immunoSEQ multiplex PCR, and TCRdb holds only the in-frame ones, with some missing. Clone size and V and J calls were adopted from that table, with D and trimming inferred from the DNA. The profile covers tens of thousands of clones, with roughly 80% appearing a single time and about half taken by the ten largest. The specimen sequenced was peripheral blood. The TCR originated in a woman between 70 and 85 years old with acute or convalescent COVID-19.

The CDR3 is CASSYSMNTEAFF. The CDR3 coding sequence is TGTGCCAGCAGCTACAGCATGAACACTGAAGCTTTCTTT. V is TRBV11-3 and J is TRBJ1-1; D unresolved. This CDR3 region has 13 residues. Trimming took 4 bases from V and 0 from J, leaving 6 bases between them. CDR1 is SGHNT, CDR2 YENEEA, per germline.